This T cell receptor (beta chain) was identified during a study of T cell responses to AZD1222 COVID-19 vaccine. Study-wide points: Reports indicate that nearly half of spike-specific TCRs are directed at unmutated variant regions.

Per the germline V gene, CDR1 is LGHDT and CDR2 is YNNKEL (reference sequence). CDR3 length: 14 residues. The V gene lost 3 bases and the J gene lost 1 base, with 9 bases spanning the gap. Generated by immunoSEQ multiplex PCR, the TCRdb table keeps only in-frame clones and is missing some. The sample lists several thousand clones, approximately 88% occurring once. Concerning this clone: As yet, its antigen is unknown.

The study pooled second doses at about 4 or about 12 weeks. The origin of this receptor is an adult who received the AZD1222 COVID-19 vaccine. The rearrangement uses TRBV3-1 (or the pseudogene TRBV3-2) and TRBJ2-5; the D is unclear. This specimen consisted of peripheral blood, obtained 28 days after the second AZD1222 dose. The CDR3 region has the DNA TGTGCCAGCAGCCAGACCCCTTCCCAAGAGACCCAGTACTTC. As protein: CASSQTPSQETQYF.